Listed below are T cell receptor beta chains from one sample, sequenced in a study of response to subunit inactivated influenza vaccine. One entry per CDR3 protein, called by TCRdb with MiXCR from the RT-PCR reads. The repertoire holds about 540,000 distinct CDR3 sequences, with about 14% as singletons. The sequencing used PBMCs from blood, collected roughly 12 days after vaccination. The receptors derive from a man aged 45-60 years who received an inactivated influenza vaccine. Each CDR3 is given with its conserved first and last residue. The order of the fields is V gene, D gene, J gene, clone size, CDR3 DNA, CDR3 protein. D genes are given only for firm matches. The size entry is marked missing in some rows and otherwise reads once, few, many or a size class.

v_call: TRBV20-1; d_call: NA; j_call: TRBJ1-2; clone_size: NA; cdr3_nt: TGCAGTGCTAGAGATTCCAAGAACTATGGCTACACCTTC; cdr3_aa: CSARDSKNYGYTF
v_call: TRBV7-8; d_call: NA; j_call: TRBJ2-1; clone_size: NA; cdr3_nt: TGTGCCAGCAGCCTCCGGGGAGGGGGGGCATTTAATGAGCAGTTCTTC; cdr3_aa: CASSLRGGGAFNEQFF
v_call: TRBV5-4; d_call: NA; j_call: TRBJ2-6; clone_size: few; cdr3_nt: TGTGCCAGCAGCTTGGGACAAATCTCTGGGGCCAACGTCCTGACTTTC; cdr3_aa: CASSLGQISGANVLTF
v_call: TRBV20-1; d_call: TRBD2; j_call: TRBJ2-1; clone_size: few; cdr3_nt: TGCAGTGCTAGGATTAGCGGGAGGGCCTTAAGCTCCTACAATGAGCAGTTCTTC; cdr3_aa: CSARISGRALSSYNEQFF
v_call: TRBV5-1; d_call: NA; j_call: TRBJ1-4; clone_size: many; cdr3_nt: TGCGCCAGCAGCTTGGGAGGCCCCGGGACGGGTGAAAAACTGTTTTTT; cdr3_aa: CASSLGGPGTGEKLFF
v_call: TRBV5-1; d_call: TRBD2; j_call: TRBJ2-3; clone_size: few; cdr3_nt: TGCGCCAGCAGCTTGGCAGCGGGAGTTGGGACAGATACGCAGTATTTT; cdr3_aa: CASSLAAGVGTDTQYF
v_call: TRBV4-2; d_call: NA; j_call: TRBJ2-7; clone_size: NA; cdr3_nt: TGTGCCAGCAGCCAGATCCCCTCGGCCACCTACGAGCAGTACTTC; cdr3_aa: CASSQIPSATYEQYF
v_call: TRBV4-1; d_call: TRBD2; j_call: TRBJ2-1; clone_size: NA; cdr3_nt: TGCGCCAGCAGCCCTACCGGGACTAGCATCGGGGGTGAGCAGTTCTTC; cdr3_aa: CASSPTGTSIGGEQFF
v_call: TRBV5-1; d_call: TRBD1; j_call: TRBJ2-3; clone_size: few; cdr3_nt: TGCGCCAGCAGCGACCGGGACAGGGGCGCAGATACGCAGTATTTT; cdr3_aa: CASSDRDRGADTQYF
v_call: TRBV20-1; d_call: NA; j_call: TRBJ2-5; clone_size: many; cdr3_nt: TGCAGTGCTAAAGGGGGCAGCGGGAGAATAGAGACCCAGTACTTC; cdr3_aa: CSAKGGSGRIETQYF
v_call: TRBV7-6; d_call: NA; j_call: TRBJ1-4; clone_size: NA; cdr3_nt: TGTGCCAGCAGCTTTTCCCCTCGGACGGCAACTAATGAAAAACTGTTTTTT; cdr3_aa: CASSFSPRTATNEKLFF
v_call: TRBV10-3; d_call: NA; j_call: TRBJ2-7; clone_size: NA; cdr3_nt: TGTGCCATCAGGATCTCGGCACCCTCCTACGAGCAGTACTTC; cdr3_aa: CAIRISAPSYEQYF
v_call: TRBV18; d_call: NA; j_call: TRBJ2-5; clone_size: NA; cdr3_nt: TGTGCCAGCTCACCACCGTTCGGGAGCTTGGGAGAGACCCAGTACTTC; cdr3_aa: CASSPPFGSLGETQYF
v_call: TRBV5-6; d_call: TRBD1; j_call: TRBJ1-1; clone_size: NA; cdr3_nt: TGTGCCAGCAGCTTGGCTCAGGGGGGCACTGAAGCTTTCTTT; cdr3_aa: CASSLAQGGTEAFF
v_call: TRBV11-1; d_call: TRBD1; j_call: TRBJ2-1; clone_size: NA; cdr3_nt: TGTGCCAGCAGCTCGACAGGGGTTGAGCAGTTCTTC; cdr3_aa: CASSSTGVEQFF
v_call: TRBV14; d_call: NA; j_call: TRBJ1-4; clone_size: few; cdr3_nt: TGTGCCAGCAGCCAAGTGCAGTTTAATGAAAAACTGTTTTTT; cdr3_aa: CASSQVQFNEKLFF
v_call: TRBV2; d_call: NA; j_call: TRBJ2-1; clone_size: NA; cdr3_nt: TGTGCCAGCCTTTACTACAATGAGCAGTTCTTC; cdr3_aa: CASLYYNEQFF
v_call: TRBV18; d_call: TRBD1; j_call: TRBJ2-3; clone_size: few; cdr3_nt: TGTGCCAGCTCTCCACTGGACAGGGAGAGTTTCGGAGATACGCAGTATTTT; cdr3_aa: CASSPLDRESFGDTQYF
v_call: TRBV10-3; d_call: NA; j_call: TRBJ2-7; clone_size: NA; cdr3_nt: TGTGCCATCAGGGGACGGGCGTCCTACGAGCAGTACTTC; cdr3_aa: CAIRGRASYEQYF
v_call: TRBV5-1; d_call: NA; j_call: TRBJ1-1; clone_size: NA; cdr3_nt: TGCGCCAGCAGCCGCATTGAGGGGACTGAAGCTTTCTTT; cdr3_aa: CASSRIEGTEAFF
v_call: TRBV28; d_call: NA; j_call: TRBJ2-1; clone_size: few; cdr3_nt: TGTGCCAGCAGTTTACCACATGTTAACCGTGAGCAGTTCTTC; cdr3_aa: CASSLPHVNREQFF
v_call: TRBV7-2; d_call: NA; j_call: TRBJ2-7; clone_size: many; cdr3_nt: TGTGCCAGCAGCTTAGTCGGCTCCTTCCACGAGCAGTACTTC; cdr3_aa: CASSLVGSFHEQYF
v_call: TRBV7-2; d_call: TRBD2; j_call: TRBJ2-7; clone_size: many; cdr3_nt: TGTGCCAGCAGCTCGTTTGCGGGAGGGTTCTCCGAGCAGTACTTC; cdr3_aa: CASSSFAGGFSEQYF
v_call: TRBV20-1; d_call: TRBD2; j_call: TRBJ2-2; clone_size: few; cdr3_nt: TGCAGTGCCTCGACTAGCGGGAGAACCGGGGAGCTGTTTTTT; cdr3_aa: CSASTSGRTGELFF
v_call: TRBV5-1; d_call: NA; j_call: TRBJ2-3; clone_size: few; cdr3_nt: TGCGCCAGGGAACGGGGGCGCAGGACAGATACGCAGTATTTT; cdr3_aa: CARERGRRTDTQYF
v_call: TRBV21-1; d_call: NA; j_call: TRBJ2-7; clone_size: few; cdr3_nt: TGTGCCAGCAGCAAAGCGAAAAAGGCGGCCCCCTACGAGCAGTACTTC; cdr3_aa: CASSKAKKAAPYEQYF
v_call: TRBV27; d_call: NA; j_call: TRBJ2-6; clone_size: few; cdr3_nt: TGTGCCAGTAAAAGATGGGCGCTTAGCAGCAACTCTGGGGCCAACGTCCTGACTTTC; cdr3_aa: CASKRWALSSNSGANVLTF
v_call: TRBV4-3; d_call: TRBD1; j_call: TRBJ1-4; clone_size: NA; cdr3_nt: TGCGCCAGCAGCCCACAGGGGGCTAATGAAAAACTGTTTTTT; cdr3_aa: CASSPQGANEKLFF